This T cell receptor (beta chain) derives from a study of blood T cell repertoires in COVID-19. The CDR3 has 15 amino acids. The V end lost 3 bases, the J end lost 2 bases, and 11 bases lay between the germline ends. CDR1 and CDR2 (germline): LNHDA, SQIVND (reference sequence). Only in-frame clones appear in the TCRdb table, and some are missing; sequencing was by immunoSEQ multiplex PCR. The sample consists of about 230,000 clones, approximately 80% of them appearing once. The sample comprised peripheral blood. The chain is built from TRBV19 and TRBJ2-1, with a weak D call TRBD2 (6 bases). The receptor was isolated from a middle-aged man with acute or convalescent COVID-19. The CDR3 here is CASSIAREPYNEQFF. The CDR3 DNA follows: TGTGCCAGTAGTATTGCGCGGGAACCCTACAATGAGCAGTTCTTC.